One sample yielded the 29 T cell receptor beta chains listed below, sequenced in a study of blood T cell repertoires in COVID-19. Only in-frame clones appear in the TCRdb table, and some are missing; sequencing was by immunoSEQ multiplex PCR. The repertoire holds under 200,000 clones, with more than 85% as singletons. Sequenced input: peripheral blood. These receptor sequences come from a man aged 45-65 years with acute or convalescent COVID-19.

The rearrangement joins TRBV28 to TRBJ2-5; D might be TRBD1 (5 bases). The V end was cut by 6 bases, the J end by 5 bases, with 10 bases between. CDR3 length equals 12 residues. Germline loops: CDR1 MDHEN, CDR2 SYDVKM. The CDR3 nucleotides read TGTGCCAGCAGAAGGGGCGGCGAGACCCAGTACTTC. This encodes CASRRGGETQYF.

The V gene is TRBV30, the J gene TRBJ2-1; possible D gene TRBD1, 5 bases. Trimming took off 4 bases at V and 3 bases at J, with 22 bases between the two ends. There are 17 residues in the CDR3. Germline values: CDR1 GTSNPN, CDR2 SVGIG (reference sequence). The CDR3: CAWTGLSRLANYNEQFF. The DNA of the CDR3 is TGTGCCTGGACAGGGTTGTCGAGACTGGCAAACTACAATGAGCAGTTCTTC.

This chain uses TRBV29-1 with TRBJ2-1, with a weak D call TRBD2 (6 bases). Germline CDR1 and CDR2: SQVTM and ANQGSEA. Trimming shortened V by 3 bases and J by 3 bases, and 12 bases separated the two germline ends. This CDR3 contains 14 residues. DNA of the CDR3: TGCAGCGTTGACCCGACTAGTTTCTACAATGAGCAGTTCTTC. Amino acid sequence: CSVDPTSFYNEQFF.

The CDR3 loop reads CASSGGTGANVLTF. CDR3 coding DNA: TGTGCCAGCAGTGGCGGAACTGGGGCCAACGTCCTGACTTTC. The gene calls are TRBV2 and TRBJ2-6; D is uncertain. CDR1 SNHLY and CDR2 FYNNEI come from the germline V gene. CDR3 size: 14 residues. With 4 bases removed from V and 2 bases from J, the gap between germline ends came to 6 bases.

This chain joins TRBV10-3 and TRBJ2-1, with D uncertain. The ends were cut back, 5 bases at V and 9 bases at J, with 8 bases in the middle. The CDR3 consists of 11 residues. Germline V CDR1 and CDR2: ENHRY, SYGVKD. The CDR3 here is CAISYSLEQFF. The CDR3 DNA follows: TGTGCCATCAGTTATAGCCTTGAGCAGTTCTTC.

CDR3 sequence: CASSQEGYGYTF. The CDR3 coding sequence is TGTGCCAGCAGCCAGGAGGGCTATGGCTACACCTTC. The chain is built from TRBV6-2 or TRBV6-3 and TRBJ1-2; D is ambiguous. Trimming took off 6 bases at V and 4 bases at J, with 9 bases between the two ends. Germline lookup yields CDR1 MNHEY and CDR2 SVGEGT. CDR3 length: 12 residues.

In its sample, this clone was seen once. The V and J genes are TRBV11-2 and TRBJ2-3; maybe TRBD1 (6 bases). Looked up from germline, CDR1 is SGHAT and CDR2 is FQNNGV. The CDR3 has 14 residues. V gave up 2 bases and J gave up 1 base, with 7 bases separating them. The CDR3 DNA reads as TGTGCCAGCAGCTTACCAGGGGGCACAGATACGCAGTATTTT. Translated, it gives CASSLPGGTDTQYF.

The chain links TRBV19 to TRBJ1-5, with D perhaps matching TRBD1 (5 bases). In germline, CDR1 is LNHDA, CDR2 SQIVND (reference sequence). This CDR3 comprises 14 residues. With 5 bases removed from V and 6 bases from J, the gap between germline ends came to 14 bases. For the CDR3, the DNA is TGTGCCAGTAGTCTAGGGCCCGGGGGTCAGCCCCAGCATTTT. It yields the protein CASSLGPGGQPQHF.

V and J are TRBV6-2 or TRBV6-3 and TRBJ2-5, with 7 nucleotides matching TRBD2. CDR1 MNHEY and CDR2 SVGEGT come from the germline V gene. J lost 5 bases, V lost 4 bases, and 10 bases had no gene match. The CDR3 runs 15 residues. The CDR3 loop is CASSSLAGLRETQYF. The CDR3 region has the DNA TGTGCCAGCAGTTCGTTAGCGGGCCTCCGCGAGACCCAGTACTTC.

The chain has TRBV19 and TRBJ1-2; D perhaps matches TRBD1 (5 bases). This CDR3 spans 14 amino acids. Trimming stripped 7 bases from V and 2 bases from J, with 14 bases between. The V gene's germline CDR1 is LNHDA and CDR2 SQIVND (reference sequence). The CDR3 spells CASKPSRGNYGYTF. CDR3 DNA sequence: TGTGCCAGTAAGCCCAGCCGGGGGAACTATGGCTACACCTTC.

V usage is TRBV19 and J usage is TRBJ1-6; no reliable D call. V lost 4 bases and J lost 5, with 15 bases in between. The CDR3 loop spans 16 amino acids. Germline V gene data show CDR1 as LNHDA and CDR2 as SQIVND (reference sequence). CDR3 residues: CASSTGEGPHNSPLHF. The CDR3 bases are TGTGCCAGTAGTACCGGAGAGGGCCCCCATAATTCACCCCTCCACTTT.

V is TRBV12-3 or TRBV12-4 and J is TRBJ1-2, with D unclear. Trimming cost V 1 base and J 4 bases, with 7 bases left between them. CDR3 size: 13 residues. The CDR3 nucleotides read TGTGCCAGCAGTTTAGTTGAGGGCTATGGCTACACCTTC. Its protein product is CASSLVEGYGYTF.

The rearrangement joins TRBV4-3 to TRBJ2-3, with D perhaps matching TRBD1 (7 bases). CDR3 size: 15 residues. Germline V gives CDR1 LGHNA, CDR2 YSLEER. The V end was cut by 1 base, the J end by 6 bases, with 14 bases between. Here the CDR3 DNA reads TGCGCCAGCAGCCAAGGGGGGTCAGGGGGGGATACGCAGTATTTT. Translation gives CASSQGGSGGDTQYF.

The CDR3 sequence is CAISQVDEQFF. CDR3 coding DNA: TGTGCCATCAGTCAGGTAGATGAGCAGTTCTTC. The chain employs TRBV10-3 and TRBJ2-1; D unresolved. CDR3 length: 11 amino acids. Germline-derived CDR1 and CDR2 are ENHRY and SYGVKD. Between the trimmed V and J ends, which lost 5 bases and 8 bases, there was a span of 7 bases.

This chain joins TRBV27 and TRBJ2-5; TRBD2 matches 8 bases. Germline CDR1 reads MNHEY; CDR2 reads SMNVEV (reference sequence). Trimming removed 6 bases from V and 3 bases from J; junction bases left unmatched: 9. CDR3 size: 15 residues. CDR3 nucleotides: TGTGCCAGCAGGGGGTTTGGAGCGGGAGAAGAGACCCAGTACTTC. This translates into CASRGFGAGEETQYF.

The chain links TRBV11-2 to TRBJ2-7, with D possibly TRBD1 on 5 matching bases. Per the germline V gene, CDR1 is SGHAT and CDR2 is FQNNGV. The CDR3 length is 14 residues. The V end was cut by 5 bases, the J end by 0 bases, with 11 bases between. The CDR3 here is CASSQAGYSYEQYV. CDR3 nucleotide sequence: TGTGCCAGCAGCCAAGCAGGGTACTCCTACGAGCAGTACGTC.

CDR3 bases: TGTGCCAGCAGCCAATACTACGAGAGCGGGGAGCTGTTTTTT. Translating it yields CASSQYYESGELFF. The J gene is TRBJ2-2, the V gene TRBV3-1 (or the pseudogene TRBV3-2); D ambiguous. CDR3 length: 14 residues. V gave up 2 bases and J gave up 7 bases, with 11 bases separating them. From germline, CDR1 is LGHDT and CDR2 YNNKEL (reference sequence).

The chain uses TRBV27 and TRBJ2-3, with 7 bases matching TRBD2. V lost 2 bases, J lost 5 bases, and 1 base stayed unmatched. Germline V gives CDR1 MNHEY, CDR2 SMNVEV (reference sequence). The CDR3 is 13 residues long. The CDR3 DNA is TGTGCCAGCAGTTTAGCGGGGGAAGATACGCAGTATTTT. Translating it yields CASSLAGEDTQYF.

This chain uses TRBV6-5 with TRBJ2-3; D is undetermined. Trimming took off 4 bases at V and 0 bases at J, with 8 bases between the two ends. There are 14 residues in the CDR3. In germline, CDR1 is MNHEY, CDR2 SVGAGI. Here the CDR3 reads CASSLDSSTDTQYF. CDR3 DNA sequence: TGTGCCAGCAGTTTAGACTCTAGCACAGATACGCAGTATTTT.

This chain joins TRBV6-1 and TRBJ2-7; 9 bases map to TRBD1. The V and J ends lost 4 bases and 3 bases, in that order; junction bases with no gene match: 16. Looked up from germline, CDR1 is MNHNS and CDR2 is SASEGT. This CDR3 is 18 amino acids long. The chain's CDR3 is CASSGVRGTRGQGYEQYV. CDR3 nucleotide sequence: TGTGCCAGCAGTGGGGTTAGAGGTACTCGGGGACAGGGCTACGAGCAGTACGTC.

Here the CDR3 DNA reads TGTGCCAGCCATAGAGACCTTAGCGGAAGCTCTGGGGCCAACGTCCTGACTTTC. Amino acid sequence: CASHRDLSGSSGANVLTF. The chain recombines TRBV5-4 with TRBJ2-6; tentatively, D is TRBD2 (6 bases). This CDR3 spans 18 amino acids. Germline CDR1 SGHNT, CDR2 YYREEE (reference sequence). V was trimmed by 7 bases and J by 0 bases, leaving 20 bases between them. The full variable domain, its missing parts supplied by reference TRBV5-4 and TRBJ2-6, is ETGVTQSPTHLIKTRGQQVTLRCSSQSGHNTVSWYQQALGQGPQFIFQYYREEENGRGNFPPRFSGLQFPNYSSELNVNALELDDSALYLCASHRDLSGSSGANVLTFGAGSRLTVL.

The chain joins TRBV3-1 (or the pseudogene TRBV3-2) to TRBJ1-5; 11 bases match TRBD1. This CDR3 is 15 amino acids long. Germline CDR1 LGHDT, CDR2 YNNKEL (reference sequence). Trimming cost V 6 bases and J 6 bases; bases outside gene matches: 7. The CDR3 spells CASSQDRGLGQPQHF. DNA of the CDR3: TGTGCCAGCAGTCAGGACAGGGGGCTTGGTCAGCCCCAGCATTTT.

The sample holds one count of this clone. The chain combines TRBV11-2 with TRBJ2-3; 8 bases are shared with TRBD2. CDR1 and CDR2 from the germline V gene are SGHAT and FQNNGV. The CDR3 loop spans 13 amino acids. After removal of 7 bases from V and 6 bases from J, the junction contained 6 bases not matched to a gene. CDR3 sequence reads: CASKAGGRDTQYF. CDR3 DNA: TGTGCCAGCAAGGCGGGAGGTCGGGATACGCAGTATTTT.

The chain recombines TRBV5-1 with TRBJ2-5, with D tentatively TRBD1 (6 bases). The CDR3 loop spans 15 amino acids. The V end lost 0 bases, the J end lost 5 bases, and 14 bases lay between the germline ends. The germline V gene has CDR1 SGHRS and CDR2 YFSETQ. The CDR3 loop reads CASSLDRAAGETQYF. The DNA for the CDR3 is TGCGCCAGCAGCTTGGACAGGGCCGCCGGTGAGACCCAGTACTTC.

V gene TRBV29-1 combines with J gene TRBJ2-5; D is unclear. There are 12 residues in the CDR3. Germline V gene lookup returns CDR1 SQVTM and CDR2 ANQGSEA. V was pared by 7 bases and J by 1 base, with 10 bases between. Here the CDR3 DNA reads TGCAGCGCCCCCCTCTCCCAAGAGACCCAGTACTTC. It translates to CSAPLSQETQYF.

This clone came up once. J is TRBJ1-1 and V is TRBV11-2; 7 nucleotides line up with TRBD1. From germline, CDR1 is SGHAT and CDR2 FQNNGV. The V and J ends lost 5 bases and 0 bases, in that order; junction bases with no gene match: 3. The CDR3 extends over 14 amino acids. This chain's CDR3 is CASSPGTVNTEAFF. CDR3 nucleotides: TGTGCCAGCAGCCCAGGGACAGTGAACACTGAAGCTTTCTTT. The full variable domain, rest sourced from reference TRBV11-2 and TRBJ1-1, is EAGVAQSPRYKIIEKRQSVAFWCNPISGHATLYWYQQILGQGPKLLIQFQNNGVVDDSQLPKDRFSAERLKGVDSTLKIQPAKLEDSAVYLCASSPGTVNTEAFFGQGTRLTVV.

The chain is built from TRBV4-3 and TRBJ2-3; possibly TRBD2 for D (7 bases). Germline V gives CDR1 LGHNA, CDR2 YSLEER. This CDR3 comprises 16 residues. Trimming took 3 bases from V and 2 from J, leaving 15 bases between them. CDR3 sequence: CASSHERGGNTDTQYF. As DNA, the CDR3 is TGCGCCAGCAGCCATGAAAGGGGGGGGAACACAGATACGCAGTATTTT.

The chain couples TRBV7-9 to TRBJ1-5; D is uncertain. CDR3 length equals 15 residues. The germline V and J ends were trimmed by 5 bases and 3 bases, with 14 bases remaining between them. The V gene's germline CDR1 is SEHNR and CDR2 FQNEAQ (reference sequence). The DNA for the CDR3 is TGTGCCAGCAGCACGGGTTCCGAAGCCAATCAGCCCCAGCATTTT. This encodes CASSTGSEANQPQHF.

V usage is TRBV4-2 and J usage is TRBJ2-7; 10 bases are shared with TRBD2. CDR3 size: 14 residues. After removal of 4 bases from V and 7 bases from J, the junction contained 7 bases not matched to a gene. Germline CDR1 is LGHNA and CDR2 is YNFKEQ. The CDR3 bases are TGTGCCAGCAGCCCCCTAGCGGGAGAGGGAGAGCAGTACTTC. This gives the protein CASSPLAGEGEQYF.